Here is one TCR beta chain with its context. The sample belongs to a study of Ad26.COV2.S vaccination and SARS-CoV-2 variants. Some clones are missing from TCRdb's copy, which holds only in-frame ones; the method was immunoSEQ multiplex PCR. The table has around 320,000 clones, 85% seen once; the top ten hold 2.1%. This CDR3 is built from 14 residues. Per the germline V gene, CDR1 is LNHDA and CDR2 is SQIVND (reference sequence). Between the trimmed V and J ends, which lost 3 bases and 4 bases, there was a span of 12 bases. The treatment denotes: some 20 received Ad26.COV2.S at low or high dose, single or two shots; several received placebo; per-sample allocation not given. Sampling happened 63 days after the first vaccine or placebo injection.

This specimen was peripheral blood, taken in a trial of Ad26.COV2.S vaccine versus placebo. This sequence originates from a person aged 18-60 years who received the Ad26.COV2.S COVID-19 vaccine or a placebo. V is TRBV19 and J is TRBJ1-2; D is unresolved. The CDR3 is CASSMKNEGYGYTF. CDR3 nucleotide sequence: TGTGCCAGTAGTATGAAGAACGAGGGCTATGGCTACACCTTC.